This T cell receptor beta chain was obtained from a study of blood T cell repertoires in COVID-19. At the level of the study: COVID-19 samples collected from the United States, Italy and Spain covered acute and convalescent phases.

This table comes from immunoSEQ multiplex PCR, and its TCRdb copy is limited to in-frame clones, with some not included. Of fewer than 300,000 clones listed, about 85% are singletons. V shed 5 bases and J shed 1 base, with 12 bases lying between them. Germline V CDR1 and CDR2: SGDLS, YYNGEE. The CDR3 is 15 residues long. The study recruited people aged roughly 18 to 100 years across roughly 25 US areas. Participants had their cohort set by participant-reported clinical history. Two negative PCRs, clearance, or symptom resolution had been documented for recovered Cohort 3 donors. The chain is built from TRBV9 and TRBJ2-2; D might be TRBD1 (6 bases). What was sequenced was PBMCs or T cells enriched from blood (not recorded which). The TCR was taken from a woman aged 50 to 60 who had recovered from COVID-19. CDR3 region: CASSLETGNTGELFF. The CDR3 DNA reads TGTGCCAGCAGTCTAGAGACAGGGAACACCGGGGAGCTGTTTTTT.